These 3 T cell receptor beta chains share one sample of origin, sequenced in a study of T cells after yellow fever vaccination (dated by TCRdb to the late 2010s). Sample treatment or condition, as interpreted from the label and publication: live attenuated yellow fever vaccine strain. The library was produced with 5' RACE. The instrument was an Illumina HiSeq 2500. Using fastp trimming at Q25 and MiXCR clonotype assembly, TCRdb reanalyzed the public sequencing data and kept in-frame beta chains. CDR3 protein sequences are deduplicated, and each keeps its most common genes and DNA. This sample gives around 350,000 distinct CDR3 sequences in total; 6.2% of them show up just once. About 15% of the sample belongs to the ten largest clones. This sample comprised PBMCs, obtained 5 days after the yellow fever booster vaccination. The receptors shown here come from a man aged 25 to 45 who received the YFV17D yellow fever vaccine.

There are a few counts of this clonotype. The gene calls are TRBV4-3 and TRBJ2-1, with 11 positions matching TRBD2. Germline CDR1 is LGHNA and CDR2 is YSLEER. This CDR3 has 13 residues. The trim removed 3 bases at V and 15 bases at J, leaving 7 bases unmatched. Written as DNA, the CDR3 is TGCGCCAGCAGCCAGTCTAGCGGGAGGACTCTGTTCTTC. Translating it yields CASSQSSGRTLFF.

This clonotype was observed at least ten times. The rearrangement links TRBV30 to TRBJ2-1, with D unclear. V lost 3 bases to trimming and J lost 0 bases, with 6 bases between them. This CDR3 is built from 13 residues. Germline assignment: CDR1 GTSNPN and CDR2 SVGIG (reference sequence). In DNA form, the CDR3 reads TGTGCCTGGAGAATGAGCTCCTACAATGAGCAGTTCTTC. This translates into CAWRMSSYNEQFF.

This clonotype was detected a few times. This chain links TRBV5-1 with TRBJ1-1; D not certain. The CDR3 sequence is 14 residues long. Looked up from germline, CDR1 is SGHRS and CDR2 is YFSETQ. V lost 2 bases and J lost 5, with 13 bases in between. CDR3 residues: CASSFPSMQTEAFF. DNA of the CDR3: TGCGCCAGCAGCTTCCCATCAATGCAGACTGAAGCTTTCTTT.